This T cell receptor (beta chain) was captured by sequencing in a study of T cell repertoires in cytomegalovirus infection. Study information: Use of recently identified HLA-C-restricted and well-studied HLA-B-restricted CMV epitopes was part of the study. Signatures in public TCR beta sequences pointed to both CMV infection and matching HLA type. Study-wide points: The ex vivo response was dominated by HLA-C-restricted CMV-specific TCR beta clonotypes.

TCRdb re-called the reads through MiXCR, storing one row per CDR3 protein. Among roughly 570,000 distinct CDR3 sequences listed, just under 40% were seen once. This clonotype was seen only a few times. The antigen remains undetermined. This CDR3 has 16 residues. V was clipped by 3 bases and J by 4 bases, with 17 bases between them. This receptor was identified in a human donor in good health (CMV status not recorded). Some clones in this sample may be carry-over from other donors' samples. Source: cultured PBMCs, taken from culture after CMV antigen stimulation. The chain uses TRBV12-3 or TRBV12-4 and TRBJ2-3; TRBD2 might be the D (7 bases). CDR3 sequence (DNA): TGTGCCAGCAGTTTTCTTGTGGGGGGGCGCTCAGATACGCAGTATTTT. Its translation is CASSFLVGGRSDTQYF.